This T cell receptor beta chain emerged from a study of cytotoxic CD8 clonotypes in ibrutinib-treated CLL. The assay was immunoSEQ multiplex PCR, and TCRdb's table has in-frame clones only and misses some. This sample has 130,000 to 150,000 clones; approximately 90% occur once, and the top ten carry roughly a tenth. The CDR3 totals 14 residues. Trimming left V 3 bases short and J 8 bases short, with 16 bases between. CDR1 and CDR2 from the germline V gene are LGHNA and YSLEER. The sample here was PBMCs, taken after 12 months of ibrutinib treatment. The sequence derives from a human donor with chronic lymphocytic leukemia. The rearrangement uses TRBV4-3 and TRBJ1-2; maybe TRBD1 (6 bases). The CDR3 bases are TGCGCCAGCAGCCAGGAGGGGGAACCCTTCGGCTACACCTTC. It codes for CASSQEGEPFGYTF.